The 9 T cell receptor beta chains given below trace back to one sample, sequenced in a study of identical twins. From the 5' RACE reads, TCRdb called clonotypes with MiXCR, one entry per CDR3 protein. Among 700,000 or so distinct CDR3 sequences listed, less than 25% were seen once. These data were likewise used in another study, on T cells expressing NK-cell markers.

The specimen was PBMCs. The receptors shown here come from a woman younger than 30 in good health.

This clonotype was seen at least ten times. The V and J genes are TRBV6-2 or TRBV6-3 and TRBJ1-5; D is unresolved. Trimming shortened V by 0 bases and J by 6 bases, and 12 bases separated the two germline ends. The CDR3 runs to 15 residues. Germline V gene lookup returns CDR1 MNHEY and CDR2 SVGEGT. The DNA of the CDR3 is TGTGCCAGCAGTTACTCGTCCCCTAGACGTCAGCCCCAGCATTTT. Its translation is CASSYSSPRRQPQHF.

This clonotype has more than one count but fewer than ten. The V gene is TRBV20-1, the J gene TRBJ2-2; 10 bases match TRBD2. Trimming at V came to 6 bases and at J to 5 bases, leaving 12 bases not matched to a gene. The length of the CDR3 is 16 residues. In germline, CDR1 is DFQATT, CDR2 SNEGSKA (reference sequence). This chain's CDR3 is CSAEGRLAGLTGELFF. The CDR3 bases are TGCAGTGCCGAAGGGAGACTAGCGGGTCTTACCGGGGAGCTGTTTTTT.

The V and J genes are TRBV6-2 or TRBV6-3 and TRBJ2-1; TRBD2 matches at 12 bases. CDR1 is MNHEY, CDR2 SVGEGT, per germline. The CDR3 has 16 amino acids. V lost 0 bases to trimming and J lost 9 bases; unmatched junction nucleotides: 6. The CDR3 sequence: CASSYSTSGSPIEQFF. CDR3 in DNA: TGTGCCAGCAGTTACTCGACTAGCGGGAGTCCCATTGAGCAGTTCTTC.

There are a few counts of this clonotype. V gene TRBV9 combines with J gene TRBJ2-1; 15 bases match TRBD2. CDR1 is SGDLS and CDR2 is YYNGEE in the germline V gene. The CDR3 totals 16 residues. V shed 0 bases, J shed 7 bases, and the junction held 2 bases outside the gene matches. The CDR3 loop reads CASSVGTSGRVNEQFF. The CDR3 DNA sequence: TGTGCCAGCAGCGTAGGGACTAGCGGGAGGGTTAATGAGCAGTTCTTC. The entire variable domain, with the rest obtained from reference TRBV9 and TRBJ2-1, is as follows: DSGVTQTPKHLITATGQRVTLRCSPRSGDLSVYWYQQSLDQGLQFLIQYYNGEERAKGNILERFSAQQFPDLHSELNLSSLELGDSALYFCASSVGTSGRVNEQFFGPGTRLTVL.

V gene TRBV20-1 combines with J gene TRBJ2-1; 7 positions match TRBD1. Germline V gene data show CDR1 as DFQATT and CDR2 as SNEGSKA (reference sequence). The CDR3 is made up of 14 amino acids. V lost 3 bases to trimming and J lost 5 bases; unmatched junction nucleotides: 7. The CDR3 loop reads CSARWGQINNEQFF. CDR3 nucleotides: TGCAGTGCTAGGTGGGGACAGATAAACAATGAGCAGTTCTTC.

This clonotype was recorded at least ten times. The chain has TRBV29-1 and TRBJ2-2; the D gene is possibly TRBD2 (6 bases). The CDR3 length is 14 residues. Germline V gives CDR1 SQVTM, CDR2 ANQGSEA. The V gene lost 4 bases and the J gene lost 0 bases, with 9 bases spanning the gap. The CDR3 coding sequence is TGCAGCGTTGCCGGGACTGCGAACACCGGGGAGCTGTTTTTT. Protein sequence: CSVAGTANTGELFF.

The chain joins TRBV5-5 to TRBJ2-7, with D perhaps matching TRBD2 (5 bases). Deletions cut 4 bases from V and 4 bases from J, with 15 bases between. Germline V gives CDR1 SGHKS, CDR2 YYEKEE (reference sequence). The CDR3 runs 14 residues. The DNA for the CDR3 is TGTGCCAGCAGCGAGGACTGGACGGGATACGAGCAGTACTTC. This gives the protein CASSEDWTGYEQYF.

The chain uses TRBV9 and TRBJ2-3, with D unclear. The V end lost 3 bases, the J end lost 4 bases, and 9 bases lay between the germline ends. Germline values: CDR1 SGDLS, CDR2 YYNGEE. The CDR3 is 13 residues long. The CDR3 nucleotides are TGTGCCAGCAGCGCCCACAGCCCAGATACGCAGTATTTT. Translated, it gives CASSAHSPDTQYF. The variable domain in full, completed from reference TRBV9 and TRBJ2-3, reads DSGVTQTPKHLITATGQRVTLRCSPRSGDLSVYWYQQSLDQGLQFLIQYYNGEERAKGNILERFSAQQFPDLHSELNLSSLELGDSALYFCASSAHSPDTQYFGPGTRLTVL.

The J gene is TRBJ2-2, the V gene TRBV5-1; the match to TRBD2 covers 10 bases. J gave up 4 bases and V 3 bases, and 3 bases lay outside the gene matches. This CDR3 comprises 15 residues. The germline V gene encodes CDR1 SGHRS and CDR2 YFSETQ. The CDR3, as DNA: TGCGCCAGCAGCTCGGGACTAGCGAGCACCGGGGAGCTGTTTTTT. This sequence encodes CASSSGLASTGELFF.